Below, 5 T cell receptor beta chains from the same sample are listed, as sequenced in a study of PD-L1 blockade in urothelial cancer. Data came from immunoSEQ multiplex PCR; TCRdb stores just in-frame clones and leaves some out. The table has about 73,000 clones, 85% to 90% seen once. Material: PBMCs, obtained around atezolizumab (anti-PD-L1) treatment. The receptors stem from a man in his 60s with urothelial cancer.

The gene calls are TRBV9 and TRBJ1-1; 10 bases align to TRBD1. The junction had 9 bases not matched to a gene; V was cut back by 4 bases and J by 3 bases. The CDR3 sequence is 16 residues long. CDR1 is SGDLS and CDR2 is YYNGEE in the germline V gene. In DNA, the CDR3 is TGTGCCAGCAGCCCCCTTCGGACAGGGGGGTACACTGAAGCTTTCTTT. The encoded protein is CASSPLRTGGYTEAFF.

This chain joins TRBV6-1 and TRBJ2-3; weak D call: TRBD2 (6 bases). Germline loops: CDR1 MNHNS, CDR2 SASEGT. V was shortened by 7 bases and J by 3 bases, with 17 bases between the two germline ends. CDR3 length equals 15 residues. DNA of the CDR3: TGTGCCAGCAAACCCGGAAGGGCGGGGACAGATACGCAGTATTTT. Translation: CASKPGRAGTDTQYF.

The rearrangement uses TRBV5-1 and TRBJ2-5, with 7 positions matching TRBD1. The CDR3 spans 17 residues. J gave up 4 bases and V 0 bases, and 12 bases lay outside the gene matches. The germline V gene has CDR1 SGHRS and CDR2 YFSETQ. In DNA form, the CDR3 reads TGCGCCAGCAGCTTGGCTTCGACAGGGTCAAGGGGAGAGACCCAGTACTTC. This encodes CASSLASTGSRGETQYF.

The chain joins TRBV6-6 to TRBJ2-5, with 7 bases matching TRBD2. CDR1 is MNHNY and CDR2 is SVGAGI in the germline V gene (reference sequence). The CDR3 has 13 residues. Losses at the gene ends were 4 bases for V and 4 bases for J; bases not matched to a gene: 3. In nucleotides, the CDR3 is TGTGCCAGCAGTTCCGTAGCGGGAGAGACCCAGTACTTC. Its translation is CASSSVAGETQYF.

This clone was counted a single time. CDR3 DNA sequence: TGTGCCACCAGGAAGACAGGAGGAAGCACAGATACGCAGTATTTT. This sequence encodes CATRKTGGSTDTQYF. The chain recombines TRBV15 with TRBJ2-3; possible D gene TRBD1, 6 bases. CDR3 length: 15 residues. V was pared by 6 bases and J by 0 bases, with 13 bases between. CDR1 and CDR2 (germline): LNHNV, YYDKDF (reference sequence).